This TCR beta chain was recorded in a study of OX40 agonist ivuxolimab in advanced cancers. Study in general: Patients were given ivuxolimab, an antibody that agonizes OX40 (CD134). Patients were 65% to 85% male with ages about 23 to 90, mean about 60. Each dose-escalation patient presented with hepatocellular carcinoma, melanoma, renal cell or head and neck cancer. Partial responses were seen in three patients, one with hepatocellular carcinoma and two with cutaneous melanoma.

With 3 bases removed from V and 8 bases from J, the gap between germline ends came to 16 bases. Germline V gene data show CDR1 as MNHEY and CDR2 as SMNVEV (reference sequence). The CDR3 spans 14 residues. Profiled with immunoSEQ multiplex PCR; TCRdb holds only in-frame clones, not every one. The profile shows roughly 81,000 clones, around 90% of them singletons. Sequences were derived from CD4+ or CD8+ T cells sorted from blood, sampled in a trial of the OX40 agonist ivuxolimab. V usage is TRBV27 and J usage is TRBJ1-1; TRBD1 is a possible D gene (6 bases). The receptor was isolated from an adult with an advanced solid tumor such as melanoma, head and neck, liver or kidney cancer. CDR3 sequence: CASSFLGGRHEAFF. The CDR3 bases are TGTGCCAGCAGTTTCCTTGGGGGGCGGCACGAAGCTTTCTTT.